Listed below are T cell receptor beta chains from one sample, sequenced in a study of cytomegalovirus exposure and HLA in healthy donors. Sequencing was performed with immunoSEQ multiplex PCR; in TCRdb, only in-frame clones are kept and a portion is missing. The table shows 130,000 or so clones, with around 74% occurring only once. Sequencing input: PBMCs. These receptors all come from a man aged 35-49 years in good health and CMV-seropositive. CDR3s include the opening cysteine and the closing phenylalanine or tryptophan. D genes are given only for firm matches. Some rows have no size entry. The others give once, few or many, or a class for an expanded clone.

j_call	d_call	clone_size	v_call	cdr3_aa	cdr3_nt
TRBJ2-1	-	-	TRBV29-1	CSVGMFYSQQFF	TGCAGCGTAGGAATGTTTTACAGCCAGCAGTTCTTC
TRBJ2-4	TRBD2	-	TRBV10-2	CATTSLILAGSGRPKNIQYF	TGCGCCACCACATCCCTTATACTAGCGGGGTCAGGAAGGCCCAAAAACATTCAGTACTTC
TRBJ2-5	TRBD2	-	TRBV4-2	CASSQDWTSGRETQYF	TGTGCCAGCAGCCAAGACTGGACTAGCGGGAGAGAGACCCAGTACTTC
TRBJ2-7	TRBD1	once	TRBV29-1	CSVGAGGSYEQYF	TGCAGCGTTGGGGCAGGGGGTTCCTACGAGCAGTACTTC
TRBJ1-5	TRBD1	-	TRBV18	CASSPLRDSYQPQHF	TGTGCCAGCTCACCACTCAGGGACAGTTATCAGCCCCAGCATTTT
TRBJ2-7	TRBD2	-	TRBV5-1	CASSLDSSGTYEQYF	TGCGCCAGCAGCTTGGATTCTAGCGGTACCTACGAGCAGTACTTC
TRBJ1-1	-	-	TRBV5-1	CASSLVTGGTEAFF	TGCGCCAGCAGCTTGGTCACCGGAGGAACTGAAGCTTTCTTT
TRBJ2-1	-	-	TRBV5-4	CASSFTGSSYNEQFF	TGTGCCAGCAGCTTTACAGGGAGCTCCTACAATGAGCAGTTCTTC
TRBJ1-2	-	-	TRBV2	CASRGRGAYGYTF	TGTGCCAGCAGGGGACGGGGGGCCTATGGCTACACCTTC
TRBJ1-3	TRBD1	-	TRBV5-5	CASSPRQGASGNTIYF	TGTGCCAGCAGCCCGCGACAGGGGGCGTCGGGAAACACCATATATTTT
TRBJ1-1	TRBD1	-	TRBV6-5	CASSFDRVSTEAFF	TGTGCCAGCAGTTTCGACAGGGTGAGCACTGAAGCTTTCTTT
TRBJ2-6	-	once	TRBV7-6	CASSLGATGANVLTF	TGTGCCAGCAGCTTGGGGGCGACGGGGGCCAACGTCCTGACTTTC
TRBJ1-1	TRBD1	-	TRBV7-3	CASSYHRGRMNTEAFF	TGTGCCAGCAGCTACCACAGGGGGCGGATGAACACTGAAGCTTTCTTT
TRBJ2-7	-	-	TRBV29-1	CSVVADEQYF	TGCAGCGTGGTCGCGGACGAGCAGTACTTC
TRBJ1-4	-	-	TRBV7-2	CASSLRPMRTNEKLFF	TGTGCCAGCAGCTTACGTCCCATGAGGACTAATGAAAAACTGTTTTTT
TRBJ2-7	TRBD2	-	TRBV7-6	CASSLGLAGDFEQYF	TGTGCCAGCAGCTTAGGGTTAGCGGGGGACTTCGAGCAGTACTTC
TRBJ2-1	-	-	TRBV27	CASTGQRNEQFF	TGTGCCAGCACGGGACAAAGGAATGAGCAGTTCTTC
TRBJ2-3	TRBD2	-	TRBV6-5	CASGRGADTQYF	TGTGCATCGGGGAGGGGAGCAGATACGCAGTATTTT
TRBJ2-7	TRBD1	-	TRBV4-2	CASSFGQGSYEQYF	TGTGCCAGCAGCTTCGGACAGGGTTCCTACGAGCAGTACTTC
TRBJ1-2	TRBD1	-	TRBV4-1	CASSRGTGDGYTF	TGCGCCAGCAGCCGGGGGACAGGGGATGGCTACACCTTC
TRBJ2-7	-	-	TRBV4-1	CASSQAGAGESYEQYF	TGCGCCAGCAGCCAAGCCGGGGCAGGGGAAAGCTACGAGCAGTACTTC
TRBJ1-1	TRBD1	-	TRBV30	CAWETDRGNTEAFF	TGTGCCTGGGAAACGGACAGGGGGAACACTGAAGCTTTCTTT
TRBJ1-1	TRBD1	-	TRBV30	CAWSVLGTGVRRAEAFF	TGTGCCTGGAGTGTATTGGGGACAGGGGTGAGAAGGGCTGAAGCTTTCTTT
TRBJ1-5	TRBD1	-	TRBV10-2	CASSESTGGGQPQHF	TGCGCCAGCAGTGAGTCGACAGGGGGCGGTCAGCCCCAGCATTTT
TRBJ2-7	-	-	TRBV27	CASRPYGFGDEQYF	TGTGCCAGCAGACCTTATGGGTTCGGGGACGAGCAGTACTTC
TRBJ2-4	TRBD1	-	TRBV28	CASSPHRQGGGKNIQYF	TGTGCCAGCAGTCCCCATAGACAGGGCGGTGGCAAAAACATTCAGTACTTC
TRBJ2-1	TRBD1	-	TRBV28	CASSLIRGTYNEQFF	TGTGCCAGCAGCCTGATCAGGGGGACCTACAATGAGCAGTTCTTC
TRBJ1-6	-	few	TRBV28	CASSGGKAPLHF	TGTGCCAGCAGTGGGGGGAAAGCACCCCTCCACTTT
TRBJ1-1	-	few	TRBV18	CASSPYETAMNTEAFF	TGTGCCAGCTCACCATATGAGACAGCAATGAACACTGAAGCTTTCTTT
TRBJ2-1	-	-	TRBV29-1	CSVDRRQFYNEQFF	TGCAGCGTTGACCGACGACAGTTCTACAATGAGCAGTTCTTC
TRBJ2-4	-	-	TRBV21-1	CASSPRLRQGASLLAKNIQYF	TGTGCCAGCAGCCCTCGACTTAGACAGGGGGCATCCTTACTAGCCAAAAACATTCAGTACTTC
TRBJ1-1	TRBD1	once	TRBV7-9	CASSLGTVNTEAFF	TGTGCCAGCAGCCTTGGGACAGTGAACACTGAAGCTTTCTTT
TRBJ2-5	TRBD1	-	TRBV11-2	CASSEQGAETQYF	TGTGCCAGCAGCGAACAGGGGGCTGAGACCCAGTACTTC
TRBJ1-5	-	-	TRBV27	CASSLAGSGGEPQHF	TGTGCCAGCAGTTTGGCCGGATCGGGGGGGGAGCCCCAGCATTTT
TRBJ2-1	-	-	TRBV7-7	CASSSGDGGWGEQFF	TGTGCTAGCAGCTCCGGCGATGGGGGGTGGGGTGAGCAGTTCTTC
TRBJ2-7	TRBD2	-	TRBV28	CASSYGPGLVLQYF	TGTGCCAGCAGTTATGGCCCCGGACTAGTGCTCCAGTACTTC
TRBJ1-2	-	-	TRBV11-2	CASSFAGSGYTF	TGTGCCAGCAGCTTCGCCGGGAGCGGCTACACCTTC
TRBJ1-6	TRBD1	-	TRBV6-1	CASSGGQYNSPLHF	TGTGCCAGCAGTGGGGGACAGTATAATTCACCCCTCCACTTT
TRBJ2-3	-	few	TRBV9	CASSPRGGGNTDTQYF	TGTGCCAGCAGCCCCAGAGGGGGAGGGAACACAGATACGCAGTATTTT
TRBJ1-2	TRBD1	-	TRBV6-5	CASSWGTGRDYGYTF	TGTGCCAGCAGTTGGGGGACAGGGCGGGACTATGGCTACACCTTC
TRBJ2-5	-	-	TRBV30	CAWSSGETQYF	TGTGCCTGGAGCTCGGGAGAGACCCAGTACTTC
TRBJ2-7	TRBD2	-	TRBV28	CASRPGGTSYEQYF	TGTGCCAGCAGGCCCGGGGGGACCTCCTACGAGCAGTACTTC
TRBJ1-4	-	-	TRBV27	CASSLGLQAYEKLFF	TGTGCCAGCAGTTTGGGCCTCCAGGCTTATGAAAAACTGTTTTTT
TRBJ2-7	-	-	TRBV5-5	CASSQGGLYEQYF	TGTGCCAGCAGCCAGGGGGGATTATACGAGCAGTACTTC
TRBJ2-7	TRBD1	once	TRBV7-9	CASSLYRGFDEQYF	TGTGCCAGCAGCTTATACAGGGGATTCGACGAGCAGTACTTC
TRBJ2-2	-	-	TRBV9	CASSVATVNTGELFF	TGTGCCAGCAGCGTAGCGACAGTGAACACCGGGGAGCTGTTTTTT
TRBJ2-2	-	-	TRBV2	CASWHSRTGELFF	TGTGCCAGTTGGCACAGCCGGACCGGGGAGCTGTTTTTT
TRBJ1-6	TRBD1	few	TRBV4-1	CASSPTGLADSPLHF	TGCGCCAGCAGCCCGACAGGGTTAGCGGATTCACCCCTCCACTTT
TRBJ1-1	TRBD1	-	TRBV11-2	CASSQTQGFGTEASF	TGTGCCAGCAGCCAAACACAGGGGTTCGGCACTGAAGCTTCCTTT
TRBJ2-1	TRBD2	-	TRBV9	CASSGRANNEQFF	TGTGCCTCGTCAGGGAGGGCAAACAATGAGCAGTTCTTC
TRBJ2-1	TRBD2	-	TRBV11-1	CASSFTSGSPPYNEQFF	TGTGCCAGCAGCTTTACTAGCGGGAGTCCCCCCTACAATGAGCAGTTCTTC
TRBJ2-7	TRBD2	-	TRBV4-1	CASSPQGPGGPYEQYF	TGCGCCAGCAGCCCTCAGGGCCCGGGAGGGCCCTACGAGCAGTACTTC
TRBJ1-1	TRBD1	-	TRBV9	CASSPRDRVVSTEAFF	TGTGCCAGCAGCCCTCGGGACAGGGTGGTGAGCACTGAAGCTTTCTTT